This T cell receptor beta chain derives from a study of response to subunit inactivated influenza vaccine. Findings and limits, study-wide: Only a handful of new T cells, the authors suggested, are recruited with each seasonal influenza vaccination.

The sample holds a few counts of this clonotype. Its antigen is unknown. Germline V gene data show CDR1 as MDHEN and CDR2 as SYDVKM. V was shortened by 2 bases and J by 1 base, with 15 bases between the two germline ends. CDR3 length: 16 amino acids. TCRdb independently ran MiXCR on the RT-PCR reads; one entry per CDR3 protein. The repertoire holds approximately 730,000 distinct CDR3 sequences, with approximately 15% as singletons. This receptor was obtained from a man aged 50 to 59 who received an inactivated influenza vaccine. This sample comprised PBMCs from blood, obtained less than 15 days before vaccination. The chain combines TRBV28 with TRBJ2-7, with D possibly TRBD2 on 5 matching bases. The CDR3, as DNA: TGTGCCAGCAGTTTACTGGCTCAGGACTTATCCTACGAGCAGTACTTC. Residues: CASSLLAQDLSYEQYF. Full variable domain (remainder filled in from reference TRBV28 and TRBJ2-7): DVKVTQSSRYLVKRTGEKVFLECVQDMDHENMFWYRQDPGLGLRLIYFSYDVKMKEKGDIPEGYSVSREKKERFSLILESASTNQTSMYLCASSLLAQDLSYEQYFGPGTRLTVT.